The present entry profiles one T cell receptor beta chain with its context. The data originate from a study of cytomegalovirus exposure and HLA in healthy donors. The V segment lost 1 base and the J segment 6 bases; nucleotides outside the gene matches: 9. CDR3 size: 15 residues. Germline V gives CDR1 SGHRS, CDR2 YFSETQ. PCR amplification relied on 60 Vbeta primers (plus 13 Jbeta primers). Some clones are missing from TCRdb's copy, which holds only in-frame ones; the method was immunoSEQ multiplex PCR. The data hold fewer than 100,000 clones, with roughly 80% observed a single time. The origin of this receptor is a man aged 35 to 55 in good health and CMV-seronegative. Sequencing was carried out using PBMCs. The V gene is TRBV5-1, the J gene TRBJ2-7; 8 bases agree with TRBD1. CDR3: CASSLIATGDSEQYF. The CDR3 region has the DNA TGCGCCAGCAGCTTGATTGCGACAGGGGATTCCGAGCAGTACTTC.